This TCR beta chain was captured in a study of patients and donors after allogeneic stem cell transplantation. This CDR3 is built from 16 residues. The germline V and J ends were trimmed by 0 bases and 9 bases, with 18 bases remaining between them. Germline V gene data show CDR1 as MNHEY and CDR2 as SVGAGI. TCRdb reanalysed the RT-PCR reads using MiXCR and keeps one entry per CDR3 protein. The profile shows more than 150,000 distinct CDR3 sequences, approximately 41% of them singletons. The sequence was obtained from a human donor who was either an allogeneic HSCT recipient or a stem cell or donor lymphocyte infusion donor (not recorded which). It is not recorded whose cells these are; they may come from a transplant donor. The sequencing sample was made of blood, either unsorted or a sorted T cell fraction (not recorded which). This chain connects TRBV6-5 to TRBJ2-1; D assignment may be TRBD1 or TRBD2 (5 bases each). CDR3 in DNA: TGTGCCAGCAGTTACTCCCCGGGGCAGGTAAAGGTTGAGCAGTTCTTC. This sequence encodes CASSYSPGQVKVEQFF.